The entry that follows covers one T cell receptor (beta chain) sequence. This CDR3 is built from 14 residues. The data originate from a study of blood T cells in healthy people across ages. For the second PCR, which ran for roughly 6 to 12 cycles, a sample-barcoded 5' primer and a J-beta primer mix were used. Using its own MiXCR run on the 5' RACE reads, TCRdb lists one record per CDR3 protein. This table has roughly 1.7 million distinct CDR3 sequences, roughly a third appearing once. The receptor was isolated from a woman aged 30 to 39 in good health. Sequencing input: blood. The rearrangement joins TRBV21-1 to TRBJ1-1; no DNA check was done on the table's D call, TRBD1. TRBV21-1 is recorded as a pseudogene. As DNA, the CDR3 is TGTGCCAGCGGGGAAAGGAGGCAGGTGGCTGAAGCTTTCTTT. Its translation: CASGERRQVAEAFF.